A selection of T cell receptor beta chains follows, all from one sample in a study of molecular identifiers for immune sequencing clone quantification. A single record per CDR3 protein comes from TCRdb applying MiXCR to the PCR reads. Found here are around 480,000 distinct CDR3 sequences, 20% to 25% of them singletons; the top ten hold 0.65% to 0.95%. Sequencing was carried out using naive CD8+ T cells from blood, with Jurkat cell RNA spiked in. These receptors originate from a human donor in good health. Some libraries in this study had Jurkat cell RNA spiked in. The CDR3 runs from the conserved cysteine through the conserved F or W. Fields, in order: CDR3 protein, J gene, V gene.

CDR3 protein: CAWSFAGNTIYF
J gene: TRBJ1-3
V gene: TRBV30

CDR3 protein: CASSARTGGTYEQYF
J gene: TRBJ2-7
V gene: TRBV5-4

CDR3 protein: CASSEPGDRGFTEAFF
J gene: TRBJ1-1
V gene: TRBV18

CDR3 protein: CASSLWSGYEQYF
J gene: TRBJ2-7
V gene: TRBV28

CDR3 protein: CASSGRSSYNEQFF
J gene: TRBJ2-1
V gene: TRBV5-6

CDR3 protein: CSARLSSDPYEQYF
J gene: TRBJ2-7
V gene: TRBV20-1

CDR3 protein: CASSRTWDTQYF
J gene: TRBJ2-3
V gene: TRBV12-3/TRBV12-4

CDR3 protein: CASSQEPDRGPDTQYF
J gene: TRBJ2-3
V gene: TRBV4-3

CDR3 protein: CVSSYSPSRASQETQYF
J gene: TRBJ2-5
V gene: TRBV6-6

CDR3 protein: CASSHHQTRADTQYF
J gene: TRBJ2-3
V gene: TRBV21-1

CDR3 protein: CASSQTQYGPRETQYF
J gene: TRBJ2-5
V gene: TRBV5-1

CDR3 protein: CASSRQFPNSNQPQHF
J gene: TRBJ1-5
V gene: TRBV12-3/TRBV12-4

CDR3 protein: CASSLGTGGKIGNSPLHF
J gene: TRBJ1-6
V gene: TRBV3-1

CDR3 protein: CAWSVPGNPYEQYF
J gene: TRBJ2-7
V gene: TRBV30

CDR3 protein: CAISESTGAPHTQYF
J gene: TRBJ2-3
V gene: TRBV10-3